The 9 T cell receptor beta chains presented below share a single source sample, sequenced in a study of blood T cells in healthy people across ages. A second PCR of about 7 to 12 cycles used a sample-barcoded 5' primer and a J-beta primer mix. TCRdb ran MiXCR on the 5' RACE reads and lists one entry per CDR3 protein. The table includes hundreds of thousands of distinct CDR3 sequences, approximately 52% detected once. The sequenced sample consisted of blood. The receptors shown here come from a woman of 80 years or more in good health.

The genes are TRBV28 and TRBJ2-4; perhaps D is TRBD1 or TRBD2 (7 bases each). Trimming left V 7 bases short and J 1 base short, with 17 bases between. Germline V gene lookup returns CDR1 MDHEN and CDR2 SYDVKM. The CDR3 is 16 amino acids. This CDR3 is CASTYQGGLAKNIQYF. The CDR3 DNA follows: TGTGCCAGCACCTACCAGGGGGGGCTGGCCAAAAACATTCAGTACTTC. The complete variable domain, with remaining parts taken from reference TRBV28 and TRBJ2-4, reads DVKVTQSSRYLVKRTGEKVFLECVQDMDHENMFWYRQDPGLGLRLIYFSYDVKMKEKGDIPEGYSVSREKKERFSLILESASTNQTSMYLCASTYQGGLAKNIQYFGAGTRLSVL.

V is TRBV4-1 and J is TRBJ1-1; 7 positions match TRBD1. Losses at the gene ends were 2 bases for V and 1 base for J; bases not matched to a gene: 4. CDR1 MGHRA and CDR2 YSYEKL come from the germline V gene. CDR3 length: 15 amino acids. The CDR3 reads CASSQPTGRNTEAFF. CDR3 in DNA: TGCGCCAGCAGCCAACCGACAGGGAGGAACACTGAAGCTTTCTTT.

This clonotype came up many times. The rearrangement links TRBV12-3 or TRBV12-4 to TRBJ2-5, with unresolved D. Trimming took off 6 bases at V and 5 bases at J, with 13 bases between the two ends. CDR3 size: 13 residues. The CDR3 DNA follows: TGTGCCAGCAGCCCTCGGTTCTTGGAGACCCAGTACTTC. Protein sequence: CASSPRFLETQYF.

This clonotype appeared a single time. J is TRBJ2-5 and V is TRBV20-1; the D is unclear. Looked up from germline, CDR1 is DFQATT and CDR2 is SNEGSKA (reference sequence). V lost 3 bases and J lost 11, with 10 bases in between. The CDR3 is 10 amino acids. The CDR3 spells CSASKNEQYF. CDR3 bases: TGCAGTGCTAGTAAAAATGAGCAGTACTTC.

This clonotype has a handful of counts. The chain employs TRBV28 and TRBJ2-5, with D perhaps TRBD1 (6 bases). CDR3 size: 11 residues. Germline CDR1 and CDR2: MDHEN and SYDVKM. Trimming took off 7 bases at V and 12 bases at J, with 15 bases between the two ends. This CDR3 is CASTPNRVKYF. CDR3 DNA: TGTGCCAGCACCCCAAACAGGGTGAAGTACTTC.

The rearrangement joins TRBV6-6 to TRBJ1-1; D call uncertain. The V gene lost 6 bases and the J gene lost 4 bases, with 12 bases spanning the gap. The length of the CDR3 is 13 residues. Looked up from germline, CDR1 is MNHNY and CDR2 is SVGAGI (reference sequence). DNA of the CDR3: TGTGCCAGCAGAGCGGACGGAATCACTGAAGCTTTCTTT. Translation gives CASRADGITEAFF.

The chain links TRBV29-1 to TRBJ1-6; D not certain. CDR1 is SQVTM and CDR2 is ANQGSEA in the germline V gene. The CDR3 totals 17 residues. Trimming shortened V by 7 bases and J by 0 bases, and 19 bases separated the two germline ends. CDR3 in DNA: TGCAGCGCATCCGAAGACCGCCTGACCTCCTATAATTCACCCCTCCACTTT. This sequence encodes CSASEDRLTSYNSPLHF.

DNA of the CDR3: TGCAGTGCTAGAGACCCGACAGGGGGAGGCGGATCACCCCTCCACTTT. As protein: CSARDPTGGGGSPLHF. This chain uses TRBV20-1 with TRBJ1-6, with TRBD1 matching 9 bases. V shed 0 bases and J 10 bases; nucleotides not matched to a gene: 10. The germline V gene has CDR1 DFQATT and CDR2 SNEGSKA (reference sequence). The CDR3 has 16 residues.

The table lists this clonotype with many counts. The V call is TRBV27, the J call TRBJ2-1; D call uncertain. CDR1 and CDR2 from the germline V gene are MNHEY and SMNVEV (reference sequence). The V and J ends lost 0 bases and 4 bases respectively, with 4 bases between them. CDR3 length equals 13 residues. CDR3 residues: CASSLSTYNEQFF. In DNA form, the CDR3 reads TGTGCCAGCAGTTTATCCACTTACAATGAGCAGTTCTTC.